The T cell receptor beta chain described here comes from a study of blood T cell repertoires in COVID-19. As for the study in general: Sources were T cells, B-cell-depleted T cells, or PBMCs; the material itself was cDNA or gDNA.

The authors' processing: Estimates of nucleated cell counts were drawn from the amplification of reference gene primers. The method was immunoSEQ multiplex PCR; TCRdb's version includes in-frame clones alone and lacks a portion of them. V, J and clone size are those of that table, while D and trimming were read from the DNA. There are some 220,000 clones in the sample; 85% occur only once, and about 2.5% lies in the top ten. The germline gives CDR1 SGHAT, CDR2 FQNNGV. The V end lost 5 bases, the J end lost 6 bases, and 16 bases lay between the germline ends. There are 14 residues in the CDR3. This clonotype was sampled from a woman in her 70s with COVID-19, enrolled during active disease. This chain links TRBV11-2 with TRBJ1-2; no definite D call. Sequences were obtained from peripheral blood. CDR3 in DNA: TGTGCCAGCAGCCCGCAGGCGTATGATGATGGCTACACCTTC. As protein: CASSPQAYDDGYTF.